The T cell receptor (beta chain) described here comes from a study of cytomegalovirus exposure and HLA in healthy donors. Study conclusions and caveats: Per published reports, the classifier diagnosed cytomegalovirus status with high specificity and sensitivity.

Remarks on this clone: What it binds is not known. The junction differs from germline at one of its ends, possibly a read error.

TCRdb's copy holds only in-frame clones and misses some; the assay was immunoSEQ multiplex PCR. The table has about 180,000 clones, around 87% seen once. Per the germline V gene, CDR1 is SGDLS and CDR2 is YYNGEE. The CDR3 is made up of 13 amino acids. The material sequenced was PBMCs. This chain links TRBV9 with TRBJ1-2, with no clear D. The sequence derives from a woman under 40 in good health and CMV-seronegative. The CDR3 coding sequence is TGTGTCAGCAGCGTCGGGGAAAGGGATGGCTACACCTTC. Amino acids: CVSSVGERDGYTF.